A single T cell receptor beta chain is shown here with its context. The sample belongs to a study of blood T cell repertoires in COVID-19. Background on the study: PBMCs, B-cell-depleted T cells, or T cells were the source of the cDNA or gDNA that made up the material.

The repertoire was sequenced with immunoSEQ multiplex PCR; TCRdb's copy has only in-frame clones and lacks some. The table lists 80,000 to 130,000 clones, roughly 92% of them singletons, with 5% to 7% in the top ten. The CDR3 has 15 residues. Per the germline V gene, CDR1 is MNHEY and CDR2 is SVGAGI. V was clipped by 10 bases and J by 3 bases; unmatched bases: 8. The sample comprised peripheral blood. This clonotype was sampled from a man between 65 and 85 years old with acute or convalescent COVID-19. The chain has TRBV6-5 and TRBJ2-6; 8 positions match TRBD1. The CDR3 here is CATRGLARGANVLTF. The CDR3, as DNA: TGTGCCACCAGGGGGCTGGCTCGTGGGGCCAACGTCCTGACTTTC.